The rows below give T cell receptor beta chains drawn from one sample of a study of technical replicates of blood from a handful of donors. The repertoire was sequenced with immunoSEQ multiplex PCR; TCRdb's copy has only in-frame clones and lacks some. The sample has 87,000 or so clones; 95% are singletons. The specimen sequenced was T cells isolated from PBMCs. The receptors were sampled from a human donor in good health. Both conserved end residues are part of each CDR3. A D gene is named only where the DNA matches it firmly. Clone size, where shown, is once, few, many, or a class for clones that have expanded.

TRBV4-1	TRBJ2-7	NA	NA	CASSFDSSGEQYF	TGCGCCAGCAGCTTTGACAGTTCGGGCGAGCAGTACTTC
TRBV2	TRBJ2-3	TRBD2	NA	CASSVGLAGSTDTQYF	TGTGCCAGCAGTGTGGGACTAGCGGGAAGCACAGATACGCAGTATTTT
TRBV30	TRBJ1-5	NA	few	CAWSAHGLLSEGQPQHF	TGTGCCTGGAGTGCCCACGGACTCCTATCCGAGGGTCAGCCCCAGCATTTT
TRBV6-5	TRBJ2-2	TRBD1	once	CASRGQGGTGELFF	TGTGCCAGCAGGGGACAGGGTGGTACCGGGGAGCTGTTTTTT
TRBV9	TRBJ1-2	NA	NA	CASSSRGEGGYGYTF	TGTGCCAGCAGCTCCCGAGGGGAGGGGGGCTATGGCTACACCTTC
TRBV2	TRBJ2-3	NA	NA	CAGRGTSTDTQYF	TGTGCTGGGCGGGGCACTAGCACAGATACGCAGTATTTT
TRBV5-8	TRBJ2-1	TRBD2	NA	CASSPGLAGDYVEQFF	TGTGCCAGCAGCCCAGGACTAGCGGGAGATTATGTTGAGCAGTTCTTC
TRBV30	TRBJ1-1	NA	NA	CAAGDMNTEAFF	TGTGCCGCCGGGGACATGAACACTGAAGCTTTCTTT
TRBV11-3	TRBJ2-3	TRBD1	NA	CASSPGQAALTDTQYF	TGTGCCAGCAGCCCGGGACAGGCGGCCCTTACAGATACGCAGTATTTT
TRBV7-9	TRBJ1-2	NA	NA	CASMVILGYTF	TGTGCCAGCATGGTGATCCTAGGTTACACCTTC
TRBV4-1	TRBJ1-1	NA	NA	CASSQEKMRGEAFF	TGCGCCAGCAGCCAAGAAAAGATGCGAGGAGAAGCTTTCTTT
TRBV5-1	TRBJ2-7	NA	NA	CASSEQGTSSYEQYF	TGCGCCAGCAGTGAACAGGGGACTAGCTCCTACGAGCAGTACTTC
TRBV2	TRBJ1-3	NA	once	CAARKELSMGNTIYF	TGTGCCGCCAGGAAGGAACTCTCAATGGGAAACACCATATATTTT
TRBV25-1	TRBJ2-2	TRBD1	NA	CASSERGTGVTGELFF	TGTGCCAGCAGTGAAAGAGGGACAGGGGTCACCGGGGAGCTGTTTTTT
TRBV13	TRBJ2-6	NA	NA	CASSSEGEEGGSGANVLTF	TGTGCCAGCAGCTCCGAAGGGGAAGAAGGGGGCTCTGGGGCCAACGTCCTGACTTTC
TRBV6-5	TRBJ2-7	NA	NA	CASSWEYEQYF	TGTGCCAGCAGTTGGGAGTACGAGCAGTACTTC
TRBV5-1	TRBJ2-5	NA	NA	CASSLISETQYF	TGCGCCAGCAGCTTGATATCAGAGACCCAGTACTTC
TRBV2	TRBJ2-3	NA	NA	CASSESAGHYRDTQYF	TGTGCCAGCAGTGAATCCGCAGGCCATTACAGAGATACGCAGTATTTT
TRBV5-1	TRBJ2-3	NA	NA	CASSSGAGGTDTQYF	TGCGCCAGCAGCTCAGGGGCGGGGGGCACAGATACGCAGTATTTT
TRBV9	TRBJ2-7	NA	NA	CASSVTAGYHYEQYF	TGTGCCAGCAGCGTAACAGCAGGCTACCACTACGAGCAGTACTTC
TRBV6-6	TRBJ1-2	NA	NA	CASSSNRVGYTF	TGTGCCAGCAGTTCCAACAGGGTAGGCTACACCTTC
TRBV19	TRBJ1-1	NA	few	CASGSFRSRLGTEAFF	TGTGCCAGTGGATCCTTTCGTTCTAGGTTGGGCACTGAAGCTTTCTTT
TRBV7-9	TRBJ2-5	TRBD2	NA	CASSLLRGWGGTHQETQYF	TGTGCCAGCAGCTTATTGAGGGGTTGGGGGGGTACCCACCAAGAGACCCAGTACTTC
TRBV5-1	TRBJ2-1	NA	NA	CASSPYWNEQFF	TGCGCCAGCAGCCCCTACTGGAATGAGCAGTTCTTC
TRBV6-5	TRBJ2-1	NA	NA	CASGRKGAGPNEQFF	TGTGCCAGCGGGAGAAAGGGGGCGGGACCCAATGAGCAGTTCTTC
TRBV7-2	TRBJ2-7	NA	NA	CASSFGQRYEQYF	TGTGCCAGCAGCTTTGGACAGCGTTACGAGCAGTACTTC
TRBV9	TRBJ1-2	NA	NA	CASSVTGGGSSNYGYTF	TGTGCCAGCAGCGTAACCGGGGGGGGGAGTTCTAACTATGGCTACACCTTC
TRBV28	TRBJ2-7	NA	NA	CASSFGSSYEQYF	TGTGCCAGCAGTTTTGGCAGCTCCTACGAGCAGTACTTC
TRBV6-5	TRBJ2-7	TRBD1	NA	CASSRRDRGIYEQYF	TGTGCCAGCAGTCGCCGGGACAGGGGTATCTACGAGCAGTACTTC
TRBV10-1	TRBJ2-7	NA	NA	CASTGLEEQYF	TGCGCCAGCACAGGGTTGGAAGAGCAGTACTTC
TRBV5-1	TRBJ2-7	TRBD2	NA	CASSLEGLAGGRYEQYF	TGCGCCAGCAGCTTGGAGGGACTAGCGGGAGGGAGATACGAGCAGTACTTC
TRBV5-1	TRBJ1-2	TRBD1	NA	CASSRMTGGVEGYTF	TGCGCCAGCAGCCGAATGACAGGGGGAGTAGAAGGCTACACCTTC
TRBV7-9	TRBJ2-7	TRBD2	NA	CASSLVPTSDFYEQYF	TGTGCCAGCAGCTTAGTGCCGACTAGCGACTTCTACGAGCAGTACTTC
TRBV30	TRBJ1-5	NA	NA	CAWNMNRDQPQHF	TGTGCCTGGAACATGAACAGGGATCAGCCCCAGCATTTT
TRBV5-1	TRBJ2-1	TRBD1	NA	CASSTGTGNEQFF	TGCGCCAGCAGCACCGGGACAGGCAATGAGCAGTTCTTC
TRBV27	TRBJ2-7	NA	NA	CASSLSESNLNYEQYF	TGTGCCAGCAGTTTATCGGAGAGTAACCTAAACTACGAGCAGTACTTC
TRBV7-3	TRBJ2-2	TRBD2	NA	CASSTGLAGGTGELFF	TGTGCCAGCAGCACCGGACTAGCGGGAGGCACCGGGGAGCTGTTTTTT
TRBV23-1	TRBJ1-5	NA	NA	CASSQGDLVGDQPQHF	TGCGCCAGCAGTCAAGGAGACCTAGTCGGGGATCAGCCCCAGCATTTT
TRBV4-1	TRBJ1-5	NA	once	CASSQDSEQGRSQHF	TGCGCCAGCAGCCAAGATTCCGAACAGGGTAGGTCCCAGCATTTT
TRBV29-1	TRBJ1-1	TRBD1	NA	CSASTGQTEAFF	TGCAGCGCCTCGACAGGGCAGACTGAAGCTTTCTTT
TRBV9	TRBJ1-2	NA	NA	CASSVSAVQGSYGYTF	TGTGCCAGCAGCGTCTCAGCCGTACAGGGAAGCTATGGCTACACCTTC
TRBV29-1	TRBJ2-1	TRBD2	NA	CSVEKLAGNEQFF	TGCAGCGTTGAAAAACTAGCGGGCAATGAGCAGTTCTTC
TRBV7-9	TRBJ1-2	TRBD1	NA	CASADRGTGGYTF	TGTGCCAGCGCCGACAGGGGCACAGGAGGCTACACCTTC
TRBV2	TRBJ2-2	NA	NA	CAGGGEWSTGELFF	TGTGCCGGAGGGGGGGAGTGGAGCACCGGGGAGCTGTTTTTT
TRBV13	TRBJ2-5	NA	NA	CASSLTVTQETQYF	TGTGCCAGCAGCTTGACAGTTACTCAAGAGACCCAGTACTTC
TRBV10-3	TRBJ1-2	NA	NA	CAIGPRGMGGYTF	TGTGCCATAGGCCCCCGGGGAATGGGGGGCTACACCTTC
TRBV5-4	TRBJ2-3	TRBD1	NA	CASSLKGQGSTDTQYF	TGTGCCAGCAGCTTGAAGGGACAGGGGAGTACAGATACGCAGTATTTT
TRBV5-1	TRBJ2-1	NA	once	CASSLGVGLGDNEQFF	TGCGCCAGCAGCTTGGGGGTGGGGTTGGGAGACAATGAGCAGTTCTTC
TRBV6-6	TRBJ1-1	TRBD1	NA	CATTGGYTEAFF	TGTGCCACAACAGGGGGCTATACTGAAGCTTTCTTT